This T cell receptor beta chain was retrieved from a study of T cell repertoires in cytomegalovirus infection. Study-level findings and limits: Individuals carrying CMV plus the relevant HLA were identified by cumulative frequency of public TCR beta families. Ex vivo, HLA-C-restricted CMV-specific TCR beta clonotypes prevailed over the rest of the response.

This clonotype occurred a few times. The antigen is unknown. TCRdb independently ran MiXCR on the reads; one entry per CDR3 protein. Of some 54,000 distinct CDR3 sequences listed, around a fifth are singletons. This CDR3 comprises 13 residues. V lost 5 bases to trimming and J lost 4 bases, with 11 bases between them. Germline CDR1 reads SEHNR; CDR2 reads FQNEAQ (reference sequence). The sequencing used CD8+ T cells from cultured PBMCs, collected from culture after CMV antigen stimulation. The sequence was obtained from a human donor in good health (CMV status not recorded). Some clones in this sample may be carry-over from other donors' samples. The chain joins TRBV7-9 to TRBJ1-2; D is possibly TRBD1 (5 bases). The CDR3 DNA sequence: TGTGCCAGCAGCCAGGGTGGGGCCTATGGCTACACCTTC. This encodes CASSQGGAYGYTF.